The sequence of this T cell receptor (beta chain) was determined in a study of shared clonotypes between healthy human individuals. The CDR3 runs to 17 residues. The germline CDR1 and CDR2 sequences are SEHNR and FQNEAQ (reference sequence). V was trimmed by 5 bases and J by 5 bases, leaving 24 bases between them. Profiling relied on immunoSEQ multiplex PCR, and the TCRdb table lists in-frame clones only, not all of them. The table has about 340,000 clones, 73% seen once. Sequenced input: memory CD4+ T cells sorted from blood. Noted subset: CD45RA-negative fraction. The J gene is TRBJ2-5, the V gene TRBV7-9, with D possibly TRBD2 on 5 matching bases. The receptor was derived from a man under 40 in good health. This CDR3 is CASSHTPGSGMRETQYF. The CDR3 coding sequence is TGTGCCAGCAGCCACACTCCCGGTTCCGGGATGAGGGAGACCCAGTACTTC.